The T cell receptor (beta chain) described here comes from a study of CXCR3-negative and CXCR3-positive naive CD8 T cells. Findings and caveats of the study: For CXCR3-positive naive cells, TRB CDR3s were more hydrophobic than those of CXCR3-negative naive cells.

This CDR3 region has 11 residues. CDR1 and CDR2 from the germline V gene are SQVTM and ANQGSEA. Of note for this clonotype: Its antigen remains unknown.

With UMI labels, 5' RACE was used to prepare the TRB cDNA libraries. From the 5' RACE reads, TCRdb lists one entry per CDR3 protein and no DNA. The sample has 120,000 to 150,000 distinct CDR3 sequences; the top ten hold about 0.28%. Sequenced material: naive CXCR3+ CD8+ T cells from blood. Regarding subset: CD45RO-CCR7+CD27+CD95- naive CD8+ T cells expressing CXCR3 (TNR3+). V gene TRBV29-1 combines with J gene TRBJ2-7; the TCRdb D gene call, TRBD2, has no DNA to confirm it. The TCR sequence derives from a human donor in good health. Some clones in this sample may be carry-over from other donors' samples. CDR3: CSAGAPYEQYF.